The 11 T cell receptor beta chains given below trace back to one sample, sequenced in a study of T-cell reconstitution after alpha-beta-depleted transplantation in children. TCRbeta library preparation incorporated unique molecular identifiers. Using its own MiXCR run on the PCR reads, TCRdb lists one record per CDR3 protein. The sample yields around 25,000 distinct CDR3 sequences, over 15% seen once. Sample: PBMCs, mostly from graft donor cells, taken 60 days after TCRalphabeta/CD19-depleted stem cell transplant. Every receptor here comes from a male patient aged 2 to 10 who had a stem cell transplant for acute lymphoblastic leukemia, so the T cells may come from the graft donor.

This clonotype was picked up many times. J is TRBJ1-4 and V is TRBV28; D may be TRBD1 (5 bases). V gave up 3 bases and J gave up 8 bases, with 10 bases separating them. Germline values: CDR1 MDHEN, CDR2 SYDVKM. CDR3 length equals 13 residues. Here the CDR3 reads CASSFQGEEKLFF. The CDR3 DNA reads TGTGCCAGCAGTTTCCAAGGGGAGGAAAAACTGTTTTTT.

V is TRBV7-9 and J is TRBJ2-1; 16 positions match TRBD2. Germline trimming cut 8 bases from V and 3 bases from J; bases unmatched to any gene: 7. CDR3 size: 17 residues. CDR1 is SEHNR, CDR2 FQNEAQ, per germline (reference sequence). The DNA for the CDR3 is TGTGCCAGCCTAGGGACTAGCGGGAGGGGGGGCTACAATGAGCAGTTCTTC. It translates to CASLGTSGRGGYNEQFF.

This chain connects TRBV29-1 to TRBJ2-2; no definite D call. Trimming took off 3 bases at V and 1 base at J, with 6 bases between the two ends. CDR3 length: 13 amino acids. The germline gives CDR1 SQVTM, CDR2 ANQGSEA. DNA for the CDR3: TGCAGCGTTGAGCCAGAGAACACCGGGGAGCTGTTTTTT. It is translated as CSVEPENTGELFF.

The chain uses TRBV29-1 and TRBJ2-4; D is unresolved. This CDR3 comprises 12 residues. In germline, CDR1 is SQVTM, CDR2 ANQGSEA. V lost 0 bases to trimming and J lost 14 bases, with 14 bases between them. The CDR3 sequence: CSVEDPGLIKYF. CDR3 bases: TGCAGCGTTGAAGACCCAGGTCTTATCAAGTACTTC.

In this sample, this clonotype turned up once. This chain uses TRBV4-3 with TRBJ2-1, with TRBD2 matching 7 bases. The germline CDR1 and CDR2 sequences are LGHNA and YSLEER. J was trimmed by 6 bases and V by 0 bases; bases with no gene match: 11. This CDR3 has 17 amino acids. The CDR3 nucleotides are TGCGCCAGCAGCCAAGATAGACCGGGACTAACATCCAATGAGCAGTTCTTC. This encodes CASSQDRPGLTSNEQFF.

This clonotype was counted only a few times. The chain links TRBV20-1 to TRBJ1-5; 9 bases are a match to TRBD1. The CDR3 is made up of 14 amino acids. CDR1 and CDR2 from the germline V gene are DFQATT and SNEGSKA (reference sequence). V shed 7 bases, J shed 5 bases, and the junction held 9 bases outside the gene matches. DNA for the CDR3: TGCAGTGTTCAAGGACAGGGGATGCATCAGCCCCAGCATTTT. Translating it yields CSVQGQGMHQPQHF.

Many counts were recorded for this clonotype. The chain employs TRBV18 and TRBJ2-7, with 7 bases fitting TRBD1. The CDR3 spans 14 residues. With 1 base clipped from V and 5 bases from J, the junction kept 5 bases outside the gene matches. Germline V gene lookup returns CDR1 KGHSH and CDR2 LQKENI. The CDR3 DNA reads TGTGCCAGCTCACCACTAGAGGGGGCCCACGAGCAGTACTTC. It yields the protein CASSPLEGAHEQYF.

This clonotype came up many times. The V gene is TRBV7-9, the J gene TRBJ1-1, with D hard to call. This CDR3 contains 12 residues. CDR1 and CDR2 from the germline V gene are SEHNR and FQNEAQ (reference sequence). Trimming took off 5 bases at V and 8 bases at J, with 12 bases between the two ends. The CDR3 spells CASSLLLGEAFF. The CDR3 DNA sequence: TGTGCCAGCAGCCTCTTACTTGGCGAAGCTTTCTTT.

This clonotype showed up many times. The J gene is TRBJ2-7, the V gene TRBV10-3; D perhaps matches TRBD1 (6 bases). Trimming stripped 4 bases from V and 4 bases from J, with 17 bases between. Germline assignment: CDR1 ENHRY and CDR2 SYGVKD. CDR3 size: 15 residues. The CDR3 region is CAISATRDTYYEQYF. The CDR3 nucleotides are TGTGCCATCAGTGCCACTCGGGACACGTATTACGAGCAGTACTTC.

V usage is TRBV6-5 and J usage is TRBJ2-4; D is unresolved. The CDR3 spans 14 residues. Germline values: CDR1 MNHEY, CDR2 SVGAGI. The V end was cut by 0 bases, the J end by 6 bases, with 9 bases between. The CDR3 here is CASSYSRSGNIQYF. CDR3 bases: TGTGCCAGCAGTTACTCGAGGTCGGGAAACATTCAGTACTTC.

There are many counts of this clonotype. The chain uses TRBV5-1 and TRBJ1-1; the D is unclear. Trimming pared 0 bases from V and 6 bases from J, leaving 12 bases between. CDR1 SGHRS and CDR2 YFSETQ come from the germline V gene. This CDR3 region has 14 residues. CDR3 loop: CASSLVRGGAEAFF. CDR3 DNA sequence: TGCGCCAGCAGCTTGGTTCGGGGAGGCGCTGAAGCTTTCTTT.